The 12 T cell receptor beta chains presented below share a single source sample, sequenced in a study of regulatory T cells in long-lasting Graves disease. HTBI primers from iRepertoire and Arm-PCR of CDR3 regions yielded the TCR beta libraries. TCRdb passed the multiplex PCR reads through MiXCR, listing each CDR3 protein once. The profile covers 550,000 to 600,000 distinct CDR3 sequences, with 15% to 20% appearing a single time and around 13% taken by the ten largest. Time point noted: newly diagnosed GD, antithyroid drugs for less than 3 months. RNA isolated from PBMCs was used to make the TCR library. The same sample was also studied in work on T cells in Graves' hyperthyroidism and ophthalmopathy.

The sample here was peripheral blood mononuclear cells (PBMCs), taken at new diagnosis, from a patient treated with antithyroid drugs. The origin of the receptors is a man aged 18 to 29 with Graves disease.

This clonotype has more than one count but fewer than ten. Germline is not matched at one junction end, which may reflect a read error. As DNA, the CDR3 is TGTGCCAGCAGACCCTTTGTAGCGGGCGGCTTGGAGACCCAGGACTTC. Translation: CASRPFVAGGLETQDF. This chain uses TRBV6-1 with TRBJ2-5; 7 bases fit TRBD2. The CDR3 is 16 residues long. Germline V lookup: CDR1 MNHNS, CDR2 SASEGT.

This clonotype has ten or more counts. The V gene is TRBV29-1, the J gene TRBJ2-5; no definite D call. This CDR3 has 16 residues. Per the germline V gene, CDR1 is SQVTM and CDR2 is ANQGSEA. V lost 3 bases and J 2 bases, leaving 19 bases between the germline ends. CDR3 coding DNA: TGCAGCGTTGATCGTACGGGCCCCCCGTCTCAAGAGACCCAGTACTTC. Its protein product is CSVDRTGPPSQETQYF.

At least ten counts were recorded for this clonotype. The V call is TRBV7-3, the J call TRBJ2-1, with 12 bases that match TRBD2. V shed 4 bases and J 5 bases; nucleotides not matched to a gene: 3. There are 15 residues in the CDR3. Germline CDR1 reads SGHTA; CDR2 reads FQGTGA. The CDR3 sequence: CASSSLAGGNNEQFF. CDR3 DNA sequence: TGTGCCAGCAGCTCCCTAGCGGGAGGGAACAATGAGCAGTTCTTC.

This clonotype was detected a few times. The chain joins TRBV5-5 to TRBJ2-1; 8 nucleotides line up with TRBD1. The germline V gene has CDR1 SGHKS and CDR2 YYEKEE (reference sequence). V shed 5 bases and J 10 bases; nucleotides not matched to a gene: 8. The CDR3 consists of 13 residues. CDR3 coding DNA: TGTGCCAGCAGAAGACAGGGGCATCGGGAGCAGTTCTTC. This gives the protein CASRRQGHREQFF.

This clonotype was detected ten times or more. J is TRBJ1-5 and V is TRBV5-6; D remains unclear. The CDR3 loop spans 16 amino acids. V was trimmed by 0 bases and J by 2 bases, leaving 12 bases between them. The germline V gene has CDR1 SGHDT and CDR2 YYEEEE. Here the CDR3 reads CASSLAEAFGNQPQHF. CDR3 DNA: TGTGCCAGCAGCTTGGCCGAGGCTTTCGGCAATCAGCCCCAGCATTTT.

The chain is built from TRBV9 and TRBJ2-1; 10 positions agree with TRBD2. This CDR3 contains 16 residues. J gave up 4 bases and V 0 bases, and 4 bases lay outside the gene matches. Per the germline V gene, CDR1 is SGDLS and CDR2 is YYNGEE. CDR3 DNA sequence: TGTGCCAGCAGCGTAGCTAGCGGGAGAGCTTACAATGAGCAGTTCTTC. It yields the protein CASSVASGRAYNEQFF.

The sample holds a few counts of this clonotype. This may be a read error, as it is one base from a much larger clone. Written as DNA, the CDR3 is TGTGCCAGCAGTGAACGGAACACCGGGGAGCTGTTTTTT. It codes for CASSERNTGELFF. This chain uses TRBV25-1 with TRBJ2-2, with unresolved D. This CDR3 comprises 13 residues. V lost 2 bases and J lost 1, with 2 bases in between. Germline V CDR1 and CDR2: MGHDK, SYGVNS.

This clonotype has at least ten counts. The chain recombines TRBV19 with TRBJ2-5; 7 nucleotides agree with TRBD1. The CDR3 spans 14 residues. Germline trimming cut 4 bases from V and 3 bases from J; bases unmatched to any gene: 5. The germline CDR1 and CDR2 sequences are LNHDA and SQIVND (reference sequence). The CDR3 DNA sequence: TGTGCCAGTAGTACATACAGGGGAAAAGAGACCCAGTACTTC. Translating it yields CASSTYRGKETQYF.

Note on this clonotype: A much larger clone lies one base from this, so it may be a read error. This CDR3 fails to terminate in the conserved phenylalanine or tryptophan, so it likely reflects a read error. The V and J genes are TRBV30 and TRBJ1-1; a possible D gene is TRBD1 (5 bases). This CDR3 spans 12 amino acids. Looked up from germline, CDR1 is GTSNPN and CDR2 is SVGIG (reference sequence). The germline V and J ends were trimmed by 2 bases and 4 bases, with 8 bases remaining between them. CDR3 sequence: CAWSRRGTEAFL. For the CDR3, the DNA is TGTGCCTGGAGTAGAAGGGGCACTGAAGCTTTCCTT.

The chain is built from TRBV27 and TRBJ2-1; D is uncertain. This CDR3 has 16 amino acids. Germline V gene data show CDR1 as MNHEY and CDR2 as SMNVEV (reference sequence). Trimming left V 3 bases short and J 5 bases short, with 17 bases between. The CDR3 protein is CASSFRYVGVNNEQFF. For the CDR3, the DNA is TGTGCCAGCAGTTTCCGTTATGTCGGTGTCAACAATGAGCAGTTCTTC.

The chain recombines TRBV20-1 with TRBJ2-1, with TRBD2 as a possible D gene (5 bases). Germline V gives CDR1 DFQATT, CDR2 SNEGSKA (reference sequence). Trimming pared 3 bases from V and 7 bases from J, leaving 13 bases between. This CDR3 has 13 residues. DNA of the CDR3: TGCAGTGCTAGGTTAGCGACAAAGAATGAGCAGTTCTTC. Protein product: CSARLATKNEQFF.

The genes are TRBV27 and TRBJ1-5, with D uncertain. The germline V gene has CDR1 MNHEY and CDR2 SMNVEV (reference sequence). Trimming pared 5 bases from V and 3 bases from J, leaving 8 bases between. The CDR3 has 13 residues. The CDR3 loop reads CASSPLVNQPQHF. The CDR3 DNA follows: TGTGCCAGCAGTCCCCTGGTCAATCAGCCCCAGCATTTT.